A selection of T cell receptor beta chains follows, all from one sample in a study of cytomegalovirus exposure and HLA in healthy donors. The method was immunoSEQ multiplex PCR; TCRdb's version includes in-frame clones alone and lacks a portion of them. Of tens of thousands of clones listed, around 76% are singletons. Material: PBMCs. These receptors were taken from a man younger than 40 in good health and CMV-seronegative. The CDR3 runs from the conserved cysteine through the conserved F or W. D genes are given only for firm matches. Clone size is stated in some rows and not others, as once, few, many or a class when expanded.

V gene	J gene	D gene	clone size	CDR3 protein	CDR3 DNA
TRBV19	TRBJ1-3	.	.	CASGKGFLAGEEIYF	TGTGCCAGTGGAAAGGGGTTCCTGGCAGGGGAAGAGATATATTTT
TRBV5-8	TRBJ1-2	.	.	CASTRVQGHGYTF	TGTGCCAGCACCCGGGTACAGGGTCATGGCTACACCTTC
TRBV5-4	TRBJ1-1	.	.	CASSTGGGAGGTEAFF	TGTGCCAGCAGCACGGGCGGTGGGGCCGGAGGGACTGAAGCTTTCTTT
TRBV19	TRBJ1-2	.	.	CASSIDLGFGYGYTF	TGTGCCAGTAGTATAGATCTCGGGTTCGGGTATGGCTACACCTTC
TRBV13	TRBJ2-5	.	.	CASSLSPTIRQETQYF	TGTGCCAGCAGCTTATCCCCTACGATTCGGCAAGAGACCCAGTACTTC
TRBV9	TRBJ2-1	.	.	CASSAHGTTGNEQFF	TGTGCCAGCAGCGCCCACGGGACAACTGGGAATGAGCAGTTCTTC
TRBV7-9	TRBJ2-5	TRBD2	once	CASSFGGTRQETQYF	TGTGCCAGCAGCTTTGGGGGGACTAGACAAGAGACCCAGTACTTC
TRBV27	TRBJ1-5	.	few	CASSLGHGDRPQHF	TGTGCCAGCAGTTTGGGACACGGGGATCGGCCCCAGCATTTT
TRBV27	TRBJ2-2	TRBD1	.	CASSLGQHANTGELFF	TGTGCCAGCAGTTTGGGACAGCACGCGAACACCGGGGAGCTGTTTTTT
TRBV7-9	TRBJ1-3	.	.	CASRDDRYSGNTIYF	TGTGCCAGCAGAGATGACAGGTACTCTGGAAACACCATATATTTT
TRBV27	TRBJ1-4	TRBD1	.	CASARQGNNEKLFF	TGTGCCAGCGCGAGACAGGGAAACAATGAAAAACTGTTTTTT
TRBV5-1	TRBJ2-6	.	few	CASSLAGSGANVLTF	TGCGCCAGCAGCTTGGCAGGTTCAGGGGCCAACGTCCTGACTTTC